A single T cell receptor (beta chain) is shown here with its context. The data were obtained in a study of blood T cell repertoires in COVID-19. About the study: In each case, the material was cDNA or gDNA derived from T cells, B-cell-depleted T cells, or PBMCs.

The CDR3 totals 14 residues. CDR1 and CDR2 (germline): MGHRA, YSYEKL. The V end was cut by 4 bases, the J end by 1 base, with 7 bases between. In the original analysis: Cell counts per sample came from amplifying reference gene primers. Repertoires were generated with immunoSEQ multiplex PCR, while TCRdb's copy carries only in-frame clones and drops some. V and J calls and clone size are copied from that table; D and trimming were computed from the DNA. The data contain about 240,000 clones, around 86% of them singletons. J is TRBJ2-2 and V is TRBV4-1, with D uncertain. Sequencing used peripheral blood. The receptor was isolated from a man aged 30 to 45 who had recovered from COVID-19. CDR3 coding DNA: TGCGCCAGCAGCCCTTTCCTGAACACCGGGGAGCTGTTTTTT. Amino acids: CASSPFLNTGELFF.